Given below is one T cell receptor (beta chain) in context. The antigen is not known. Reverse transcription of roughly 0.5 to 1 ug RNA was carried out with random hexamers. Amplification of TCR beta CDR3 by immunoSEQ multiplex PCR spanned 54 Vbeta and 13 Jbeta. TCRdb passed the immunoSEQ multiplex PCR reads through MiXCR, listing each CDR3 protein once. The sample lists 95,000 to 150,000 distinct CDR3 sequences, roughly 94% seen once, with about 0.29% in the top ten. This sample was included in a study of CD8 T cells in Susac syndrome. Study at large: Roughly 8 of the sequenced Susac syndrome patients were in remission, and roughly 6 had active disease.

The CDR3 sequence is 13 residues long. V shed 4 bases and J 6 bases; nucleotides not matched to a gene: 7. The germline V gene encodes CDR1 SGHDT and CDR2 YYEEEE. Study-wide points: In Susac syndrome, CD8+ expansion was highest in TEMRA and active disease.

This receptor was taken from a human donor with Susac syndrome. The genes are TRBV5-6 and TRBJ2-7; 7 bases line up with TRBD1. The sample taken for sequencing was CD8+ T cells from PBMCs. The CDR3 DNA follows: TGTGCCAGCAGCATAGGACAGGCTCGCGAGCAGTACTTC. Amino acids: CASSIGQAREQYF.